What follows are 24 T cell receptor beta chains derived from one specimen sequenced in a study of breast tumors, draining lymph nodes, adjacent tissues. TCRdb itself ran the multiplex PCR reads through MiXCR, one entry per CDR3 protein. The sample yields 180,000 or so distinct CDR3 sequences, approximately 31% seen once. Axillary draining lymph nodes of breast cancer patients supplied the node samples. Sequencing used axillary lymph node tissue. These receptors originate from a female donor with breast cancer. Some clones in this sample may be carry-over from other donors' samples.

This clonotype showed up many times. The V and J genes are TRBV7-9 and TRBJ1-6; D uncertain. The CDR3 has 14 residues. Trimming removed 3 bases at V and 4 bases at J, with 7 bases between. The germline V gene encodes CDR1 SEHNR and CDR2 FQNEAQ (reference sequence). The CDR3 sequence is CASSLTDYNSPLHF. The CDR3 DNA is TGTGCCAGCAGCTTGACTGATTATAATTCACCCCTCCACTTT.

With regard to this clonotype: A clone one base away is much larger, so this may be a read error. The V call is TRBV24-1, the J call TRBJ2-7, with 7 bases identical to TRBD2. The CDR3 totals 15 residues. The J segment lost 5 bases and the V segment lost 11 bases, leaving 17 bases of the junction unmatched. Germline CDR1 is KGHDR and CDR2 is SFDVKD. The CDR3 loop is CASREGRGRGDEQYF. The CDR3 DNA sequence: TGTGCCAGCAGGGAAGGGAGGGGTAGGGGAGACGAGCAGTACTTC.

Worth noting for this clonotype: This CDR3 is missing its conserved last phenylalanine or tryptophan, likely due to a read error. The limits of the CDR3 on the DNA are not certain, so only TCRdb's listed CDR3 is given. The chain is built from TRBV7-2 and TRBJ2-6. Germline CDR1 SGHTA, CDR2 FQGNSA. The CDR3 length is 8 residues, termini included. CDR3: CASTEVYS.

This clonotype was recorded only once. Being one base from a much bigger clone, this may be a read error. The J gene is TRBJ2-5, the V gene TRBV6-1; 7 nucleotides align to TRBD1. CDR1 is MNHNS and CDR2 is SASEGT in the germline V gene. The CDR3 consists of 16 residues. DNA for the CDR3: TGTGCCAGCAGTGAATTGACAGGGCTTGCCCTAGAGACCCAGCACTTC. Translated, it gives CASSELTGLALETQHF.

The J gene is TRBJ1-5, the V gene TRBV4-1, with no clear D. CDR1 and CDR2 from the germline V gene are MGHRA and YSYEKL. V was cut by 1 base and J by 3 bases, with 10 bases left in between. The CDR3 consists of 15 residues. CDR3: CASSQGLAPNQPQHF. CDR3 DNA: TGCGCCAGCAGCCAAGGACTAGCCCCCAATCAGCCCCAGCATTTT.

The sample holds many counts of this clonotype. This chain joins TRBV18 and TRBJ1-5, with 9 nucleotides matching TRBD1. Germline V gives CDR1 KGHSH, CDR2 LQKENI. The CDR3 extends over 15 amino acids. V trimming: 3 bases; J trimming: 4 bases; junction bases outside the gene matches: 4. This chain's CDR3 is CASSPDRGRNQPQHF. DNA for the CDR3: TGTGCCAGCTCACCCGACAGGGGGAGGAATCAGCCCCAGCATTTT.

This clonotype was observed at least ten times. V and J are TRBV12-3 or TRBV12-4 and TRBJ2-1; TRBD2 aligns across 14 bases. There are 16 residues in the CDR3. J lost 10 bases, V lost 6 bases, and 11 bases had no gene match. CDR3 nucleotide sequence: TGTGCCAGCAGGCGACAGGGACTAGCGGGAGCCGGCGAGCAGTTCTTC. Its protein product is CASRRQGLAGAGEQFF.

In this sample, this clonotype turned up many times. This rearrangement joins TRBV9 to TRBJ1-2; 11 nucleotides agree with TRBD1. After removal of 0 bases from V and 9 bases from J, the junction contained 10 bases not matched to a gene. The germline V gene encodes CDR1 SGDLS and CDR2 YYNGEE. The CDR3 is made up of 16 amino acids. As DNA, the CDR3 is TGTGCCAGCAGCGTAGCTGGGGACAGGGGGAGGGGGAGCTACACCTTC. It is translated as CASSVAGDRGRGSYTF.

The genes are TRBV5-1 and TRBJ1-3; D call uncertain. The ends were cut back, 5 bases at V and 0 bases at J, with 9 bases in the middle. Germline loops: CDR1 SGHRS, CDR2 YFSETQ. The CDR3 covers 14 residues. The CDR3 spells CASRDGSSGNTIYF. CDR3 DNA sequence: TGCGCCAGCAGAGATGGCAGCTCTGGAAACACCATATATTTT.

The chain uses TRBV5-1 and TRBJ2-7; D possibly matches TRBD1 or TRBD2 (5 bases each). The V end was cut by 1 base, the J end by 5 bases, with 13 bases between. Germline CDR1 and CDR2: SGHRS and YFSETQ. CDR3 length equals 14 residues. CDR3 nucleotides: TGCGCCAGCAGCTTGTATGTGGGACCAGACGAGCAGTACTTC. This sequence encodes CASSLYVGPDEQYF.

This clonotype showed up many times. This chain uses TRBV11-1 with TRBJ2-2; 7 positions match TRBD1. CDR3 length: 14 residues. Trimming removed 10 bases from V and 0 bases from J; junction bases left unmatched: 5. Germline assignment: CDR1 SGHAT and CDR2 FQDESV (reference sequence). This CDR3 reads CATADRTNTGELFF. CDR3 DNA: TGTGCCACTGCGGACAGGACGAACACCGGGGAGCTGTTTTTT.

This clonotype came up many times. The genes are TRBV2 and TRBJ2-2; the D gene is possibly TRBD2 (6 bases). V was clipped by 6 bases and J by 1 base, with 9 bases between them. The CDR3 has 14 amino acids. Germline-derived CDR1 and CDR2 are SNHLY and FYNNEI. This CDR3 is CASRTSRNTGELFF. In nucleotides, the CDR3 is TGTGCCAGCAGAACTAGCAGGAACACCGGGGAGCTGTTTTTT.

V and J are TRBV28 and TRBJ2-5; D is tentatively TRBD1 or TRBD2 (6 bases each). This CDR3 has 14 residues. Germline V gives CDR1 MDHEN, CDR2 SYDVKM. Deletions cut 5 bases from V and 4 bases from J, with 14 bases between. CDR3 protein: CASSAGQRRETQYF. Here the CDR3 DNA reads TGTGCCAGCAGTGCGGGACAAAGAAGAGAGACCCAGTACTTC. Supplemented by reference TRBV28 and TRBJ2-5, the full variable domain reads DVKVTQSSRYLVKRTGEKVFLECVQDMDHENMFWYRQDPGLGLRLIYFSYDVKMKEKGDIPEGYSVSREKKERFSLILESASTNQTSMYLCASSAGQRRETQYFGPGTRLLVL.

Ten or more counts support this clonotype. The V gene is TRBV9, the J gene TRBJ2-2; 7 positions agree with TRBD1. Germline values: CDR1 SGDLS, CDR2 YYNGEE. This CDR3 contains 15 residues. With 3 bases clipped from V and 5 bases from J, the junction kept 7 bases outside the gene matches. The CDR3 bases are TGTGCCAGCAGCGCCGGACAGGTCGGGACCGGGGAGCTGTTTTTT. Its protein is CASSAGQVGTGELFF.

Turning to this clonotype: A much larger clone is a single base away; this may be a read error. The chain couples TRBV11-2 to TRBJ2-7, with D perhaps TRBD2 (6 bases). This CDR3 has 14 amino acids. Trimming removed 6 bases from V and 7 bases from J, with 19 bases in between. Germline CDR1 is SGHAT and CDR2 is FQNNGV. CDR3 in DNA: TGTGCCAGCAGTTCCTTTTGGGAGGCAGGTGAGCAGTACTTC. It is translated as CASSSFWEAGEQYF.

This clonotype was seen at least ten times. V usage is TRBV6-1 and J usage is TRBJ1-6; possibly TRBD1 for D (5 bases). The germline gives CDR1 MNHNS, CDR2 SASEGT. The CDR3 covers 16 residues. With 6 bases removed from V and 2 bases from J, the gap between germline ends came to 14 bases. The CDR3 protein is CASSLGGLTYNSPLHF. The CDR3 nucleotides read TGTGCCAGCAGCCTCGGGGGGTTAACCTATAATTCACCCCTCCACTTT.

This clonotype showed up many times. CDR3 residues: CASSYSEGRGLEQYF. The CDR3 DNA sequence: TGTGCCAGCAGTTACTCAGAGGGTAGGGGGCTCGAGCAGTACTTC. The chain carries TRBV6-6 and TRBJ2-7, with 7 bases matching TRBD1. The germline gives CDR1 MNHNY, CDR2 SVGAGI (reference sequence). V was clipped by 0 bases and J by 6 bases; unmatched bases: 8. This CDR3 has 15 residues.

The CDR3 sequence is CASSPGVEGPEPQHF. CDR3 DNA sequence: TGTGCCAGCAGCCCCGGGGTAGAGGGGCCGGAGCCCCAGCATTTT. The chain combines TRBV12-1 with TRBJ1-5; the D segment call TRBD1 is taken from the table without a DNA check. TRBV12-1 is tagged as a pseudogene. The CDR3 extends over 15 amino acids.

There are many counts of this clonotype. This sequence joins TRBV7-8 and TRBJ2-7; tentative D call: TRBD1 (6 bases). V shed 6 bases and J shed 0 bases, with 24 bases lying between them. Germline V gives CDR1 SGHVS, CDR2 FQNEAQ. The CDR3 extends over 18 amino acids. The CDR3 DNA reads TGTGCCAGCAGGCCCAAAACGTGGGACATGAAGAGCTCCTACGAGCAGTACTTC. It is translated as CASRPKTWDMKSSYEQYF.

This clonotype was recorded many times. The chain has TRBV10-3 and TRBJ2-7; D could derive from TRBD1 or TRBD2 (5 bases each). The CDR3 is 14 amino acids. V shed 7 bases and J shed 1 base, with 14 bases lying between them. The germline CDR1 and CDR2 sequences are ENHRY and SYGVKD. For the CDR3, the DNA is TGTGCCATCAAGATCCGGGACCAATCCTACGAGCAGTACTTC. Translating gives CAIKIRDQSYEQYF.

This clonotype was recorded many times. The chain recombines TRBV2 with TRBJ2-5, with D unclear. The CDR3 spans 13 residues. Germline loops: CDR1 SNHLY, CDR2 FYNNEI. The V and J ends lost 8 bases and 2 bases respectively, with 12 bases between them. For the CDR3, the DNA is TGTGCCAGCTGGGGTCCTCTACAAGAGACCCAGTACTTC. It yields the protein CASWGPLQETQYF.

In its sample, this clonotype was seen many times. The chain is built from TRBV3-1 and TRBJ2-7, with 9 bases matching TRBD2. The J segment lost 7 bases and the V segment lost 4 bases, leaving 14 bases of the junction unmatched. Germline CDR1 reads LGHDT; CDR2 reads YNNKEL (reference sequence). The length of the CDR3 is 16 residues. In nucleotides, the CDR3 is TGTGCCAGCAGCCTAAATCTAGCGGGACCTTCGGGGGAGCAGTACTTC. It codes for CASSLNLAGPSGEQYF.

V gene TRBV6-5 combines with J gene TRBJ1-1; D gene unclear. V lost 0 bases and J lost 1, with 9 bases in between. This CDR3 is built from 15 residues. CDR1 and CDR2 (germline): MNHEY, SVGAGI. The CDR3: CASSYSSPRNTEAFF. Here the CDR3 DNA reads TGTGCCAGCAGTTACTCGTCACCAAGGAACACTGAAGCTTTCTTT.

This clonotype was counted ten times or more. The V gene is TRBV12-3 or TRBV12-4, the J gene TRBJ2-3; unclear D gene. V lost 3 bases, J lost 1 base, and 5 bases lay in between. This CDR3 contains 13 residues. CDR3 nucleotides: TGTGCCAGCAGTTTCCTTCGCACAGATACGCAGTATTTT. It translates to CASSFLRTDTQYF.